A selection of T cell receptor beta chains follows, all from one sample in a study of cytomegalovirus exposure and HLA in healthy donors. Profiling relied on immunoSEQ multiplex PCR, and the TCRdb table lists in-frame clones only, not all of them. The data hold some 250,000 clones, with nearly 90% observed a single time. The sample comprised PBMCs. The receptors stem from a young woman in good health and CMV-seronegative. Each CDR3 is given with its conserved first and last residue. Each record gives: D gene, J gene, clone size, V gene, CDR3 length, CDR3 protein, CDR3 DNA. The D gene is left open where the match is weak. A row's size may be missing; if present it is once, few, many or a size class.

>.|TRBJ2-7|.|TRBV6-4|18
CASSDSSPANRLYYEQYF
TGTGCCAGCAGTGACTCCTCTCCGGCCAACAGGTTATACTACGAGCAGTACTTC
>.|TRBJ2-2|.|TRBV11-2|19
CASSLDSGLGEIVSGELFF
TGTGCCAGCAGCTTAGATAGCGGTTTAGGGGAGATTGTGTCCGGGGAGCTGTTTTTT
>.|TRBJ1-1|.|TRBV5-1|13
CASSFGLNTEAFF
TGCGCCAGCAGCTTTGGCCTGAACACTGAAGCTTTCTTT
>TRBD1|TRBJ1-1|.|TRBV7-9|14
CASSSGQGSTEAFF
TGTGCCAGCAGCTCTGGACAGGGGAGCACTGAAGCTTTCTTT
>TRBD1|TRBJ1-4|.|TRBV28|15
CASSPIRDSGRKLFF
TGTGCCAGCAGTCCTATCCGGGACAGCGGGAGAAAACTGTTTTTT
>.|TRBJ2-5|.|TRBV11-2|17
CASSPDWRGPPRETQYF
TGTGCCAGCAGCCCAGACTGGCGGGGGCCACCCCGGGAGACCCAGTACTTC
>TRBD1|TRBJ2-7|.|TRBV6-5|14
CASSYEGAIYEQYF
TGTGCCAGCAGTTACGAGGGGGCCATCTACGAGCAGTACTTC
>.|TRBJ2-7|.|TRBV5-4|14
CASSLVGNPYEQYF
TGTGCCAGCAGCTTGGTCGGTAACCCCTACGAGCAGTACTTC
>.|TRBJ1-1|.|TRBV15|14
CATSRDSGNTEAFF
TGTGCCACCAGCAGAGATTCAGGGAACACTGAAGCTTTCTTT
>.|TRBJ2-7|.|TRBV6-5|14
CASSYDRDSNEQYF
TGTGCCAGCAGTTACGACAGGGACTCCAACGAGCAGTACTTC
>TRBD1|TRBJ1-1|.|TRBV5-1|14
CASSLATGDTEAFF
TGCGCCAGCAGCTTGGCGACAGGGGACACTGAAGCTTTCTTT
>.|TRBJ1-3|few|TRBV2|11
CATNRGNTIYF
TGTGCCACCAACAGGGGAAACACCATATATTTT
>TRBD1|TRBJ1-6|once|TRBV18|17
CASSPPTGTGDYSPLHF
TGTGCCAGCTCACCCCCGACCGGGACAGGGGACTATTCACCCCTCCACTTT
>.|TRBJ1-1|.|TRBV11-1|16
CASSQNREVVGTEAFF
TGTGCCAGCAGCCAAAACAGGGAAGTGGTAGGCACTGAAGCTTTCTTT
>TRBD1|TRBJ2-3|.|TRBV13|16
CASSVLDRVIADTQYF
TGTGCCAGCAGCGTCCTCGACAGGGTTATCGCAGATACGCAGTATTTT
>.|TRBJ2-5|.|TRBV4-1|16
CASSPLDSLVQETQYF
TGCGCCAGCAGCCCCCTCGACAGCCTGGTCCAAGAGACCCAGTACTTC
>.|TRBJ2-5|.|TRBV19|14
CASSGGAGQETQYF
TGTGCCAGTAGTGGTGGGGCAGGCCAAGAGACCCAGTACTTC
>.|TRBJ2-5|once|TRBV7-2|12
CASSTWEETQYF
TGTGCCAGCAGCACCTGGGAGGAGACCCAGTACTTC
>.|TRBJ2-7|few|TRBV11-2|13
CASSLVPGLEQYF
TGTGCCAGCAGCTTAGTACCAGGGCTCGAGCAGTACTTC
>.|TRBJ1-1|.|TRBV7-9|13
CASTKETGTEAFF
TGTGCCAGTACGAAAGAGACGGGGACTGAAGCTTTCTTT
>TRBD1|TRBJ2-2|.|TRBV7-2|11
CALDRSGELFF
TGTGCCCTGGACAGGTCCGGGGAGCTGTTTTTT
>.|TRBJ1-3|.|TRBV18|16
CASSPGSGKAGNTIYF
TGTGCCAGCTCACCAGGGTCAGGGAAAGCTGGAAACACCATATATTTT
>.|TRBJ2-3|.|TRBV28|13
CASSDMSTDTQYF
TGTGCCAGCAGTGACATGAGCACAGATACGCAGTATTTT
>.|TRBJ1-3|.|TRBV6-1|16
CASSELTEGAGNTIYF
TGTGCCAGCAGTGAATTGACTGAAGGGGCTGGAAACACCATATATTTT
>.|TRBJ2-1|.|TRBV9|14
CASGSQGSYNEQFF
TGTGCCAGCGGGTCTCAGGGCTCCTACAATGAGCAGTTCTTC
>.|TRBJ2-1|.|TRBV11-2|16
CASSSVAWGVYNEQFF
TGTGCCAGCAGCTCGGTTGCCTGGGGGGTTTACAATGAGCAGTTCTTC
>TRBD1|TRBJ1-1|.|TRBV27|15
CASSLGGPGGTEAFF
TGTGCCAGCAGTTTAGGGGGCCCAGGGGGCACTGAAGCTTTCTTT
>.|TRBJ2-5|.|TRBV10-3|13
CAISEFHGETQYF
TGTGCCATCAGTGAGTTCCACGGGGAGACCCAGTACTTC
>TRBD2|TRBJ2-1|.|TRBV7-9|16
CASSSLLLAGYNEQFF
TGTGCCAGCAGCTCCCTGTTGCTAGCGGGGTACAATGAGCAGTTCTTC